Listed below are T cell receptor beta chains from one sample, sequenced in a study of T cells after posttransplantation cyclophosphamide. Measured with immunoSEQ multiplex PCR; TCRdb has only the in-frame clones, and not every one. The data hold about 2,700 clones, with roughly four fifths observed a single time. Input material: PBMCs. These receptor sequences come from a man younger than 45 with a blood cancer, CMV-positive, and with a related stem cell donor. CDR3s include the opening cysteine and the closing phenylalanine or tryptophan. Each record gives: clone size, CDR3 length, V gene, J gene, D gene, CDR3 protein, CDR3 DNA. The D gene is left open where the match is weak. Not all rows give a size; the values are once, few, many and, for expanded clones, a class.

-	15	TRBV5-4	TRBJ2-6	-	CASSGAISGANVLTF	TGTGCCAGCAGCGGGGCGATCTCTGGGGCCAACGTCCTGACTTTC
medium-sized	14	TRBV28	TRBJ1-3	-	CASSLSGTGNTIYF	TGTGCCAGCAGTTTATCAGGAACTGGAAACACCATATATTTT
-	16	TRBV18	TRBJ2-2	-	CASSPPERAPTGELFF	TGTGCCAGCTCACCACCGGAGAGGGCGCCTACCGGGGAGCTGTTTTTT
-	15	TRBV28	TRBJ2-7	TRBD2	CASSGDGGGIYEQYF	TGTGCCAGCAGTGGGGATGGGGGGGGGATCTACGAGCAGTACTTC
-	16	TRBV19	TRBJ1-5	-	CASTANQGGFNQPQHF	TGTGCCAGTACCGCGAATCAAGGAGGGTTCAATCAGCCCCAGCATTTT
-	17	TRBV7-3	TRBJ2-1	TRBD2	CASSLTGGGGVGNEQFF	TGTGCCAGCAGCTTAACTGGTGGGGGAGGGGTTGGCAATGAGCAGTTCTTC
-	15	TRBV7-9	TRBJ2-3	-	CASSYRTGGTDTQYF	TGTGCCAGCAGCTACCGAACGGGTGGGACAGATACGCAGTATTTT
few	17	TRBV14	TRBJ1-2	TRBD1	CASSQRARTGGNYGYTF	TGTGCCAGCAGCCAGCGAGCACGGACAGGGGGAAACTATGGCTACACCTTC
few	18	TRBV28	TRBJ2-3	TRBD2	CASSLEPLGGDVADTQYF	TGTGCCAGCAGTTTGGAGCCTCTGGGAGGGGATGTCGCAGATACGCAGTATTTT
once	15	TRBV4-1	TRBJ2-1	TRBD1	CASSFRQGDDNEQFF	TGCGCCAGCAGCTTTCGACAGGGAGACGACAATGAGCAGTTCTTC
few	15	TRBV11-2	TRBJ1-1	-	CASSSSPGAVTEAFF	TGTGCCAGCAGCTCCTCCCCAGGGGCTGTCACTGAAGCTTTCTTT
-	13	TRBV6-5	TRBJ1-2	-	CASSGTVVDGYTF	TGTGCCAGCAGTGGGACTGTGGTGGATGGCTACACCTTC
-	13	TRBV6-5	TRBJ2-7	TRBD1	CASSEDRGYEQYF	TGTGCCAGCAGTGAGGACAGGGGCTACGAGCAGTACTTC
-	14	TRBV11-2	TRBJ2-2	-	CASSRLIRTGELFF	TGTGCCAGCAGCCGACTAATACGCACCGGGGAGCTGTTTTTT
medium-sized	12	TRBV7-9	TRBJ2-3	-	CASSLVADTQYF	TGTGCCAGCAGCTTAGTAGCAGATACGCAGTATTTT
-	18	TRBV5-6	TRBJ2-2	TRBD2	CASSFFHLGLAGTGELFF	TGTGCCAGCAGCTTTTTTCATTTGGGACTAGCGGGCACCGGGGAGCTGTTTTTT
few	14	TRBV6-5	TRBJ1-5	-	CASSFWVGGTPQHF	TGTGCCAGCAGTTTTTGGGTCGGGGGAACGCCCCAGCATTTT
-	14	TRBV6-6	TRBJ1-4	-	CASSYAQGVEKLFF	TGTGCCAGCAGTTACGCGCAGGGTGTTGAAAAACTGTTTTTT
-	16	TRBV28	TRBJ2-1	-	CASSSGGGVVYNEQFF	TGTGCCAGCAGTTCAGGAGGAGGGGTCGTCTACAATGAGCAGTTCTTC
-	15	TRBV5-4	TRBJ2-5	-	CASSLARSGQETQYF	TGTGCCAGCAGCTTGGCACGGTCCGGGCAAGAGACCCAGTACTTC
-	15	TRBV4-3	TRBJ2-7	TRBD1	CASSQLTDRAYEQYF	TGCGCCAGCAGCCAACTGACGGACAGGGCCTACGAGCAGTACTTC
-	16	TRBV18	TRBJ2-2	TRBD1	CASSPPTGIDTGELFF	TGTGCCAGCTCACCACCGACAGGGATCGACACCGGGGAGCTGTTTTTT
large	18	TRBV7-9	TRBJ2-7	TRBD2	CASTNTAGFNERDPEQYF	TGTGCCAGCACCAATACAGCAGGGTTTAATGAGCGGGACCCCGAGCAGTACTTC
-	13	TRBV6-9	TRBJ1-5	-	CASSTGNREPQHF	TGTGCCAGCAGTACAGGGAATAGAGAGCCCCAGCATTTT
few	16	TRBV5-1	TRBJ1-2	TRBD1	CASSLGEEGANYGYTF	TGCGCCAGCAGCTTGGGTGAGGAGGGGGCGAACTATGGCTACACCTTC
-	16	TRBV27	TRBJ1-1	TRBD1	CASSKWLGQTNTEAFF	TGTGCCAGCAGTAAATGGTTGGGACAGACAAACACTGAAGCTTTCTTT
-	15	TRBV6-5	TRBJ2-2	-	CASSSGMPRPGELFF	TGTGCCAGCAGCTCAGGGATGCCCCGACCCGGGGAGCTGTTTTTT
-	15	TRBV30	TRBJ1-5	TRBD1	CAWLGQGRSGQPQHF	TGTGCCTGGCTGGGACAGGGGAGATCGGGGCAGCCCCAGCATTTT
few	15	TRBV7-9	TRBJ2-5	-	CASSFSGVSQETQYF	TGTGCCAGCAGCTTTTCAGGGGTGTCCCAAGAGACCCAGTACTTC
-	11	TRBV20-1	TRBJ2-5	-	CSARSRETQYF	TGCAGTGCTAGATCTAGAGAGACCCAGTACTTC
once	12	TRBV28	TRBJ2-7	-	CASSAPRGGQYF	TGTGCCAGCAGTGCCCCACGGGGAGGGCAGTACTTC
-	16	TRBV2	TRBJ1-5	-	CASSATVQRGNQPQHF	TGTGCCAGCAGCGCCACGGTCCAACGGGGGAATCAGCCCCAGCATTTT
-	15	TRBV19	TRBJ1-1	-	CASSINWELNTEAFF	TGTGCCAGTAGTATCAACTGGGAGTTAAACACTGAAGCTTTCTTT
-	15	TRBV5-1	TRBJ2-3	TRBD1	CASSATGVGTDTQYF	TGCGCCAGCAGCGCCACAGGGGTTGGAACAGATACGCAGTATTTT
-	16	TRBV27	TRBJ1-2	-	CASSSKTGRGNYGYTF	TGTGCCAGCAGTTCTAAAACAGGGAGAGGGAACTATGGCTACACCTTC
-	15	TRBV9	TRBJ1-4	-	CASSTSLGGREKLFF	TGTGCCAGCAGCACCTCCCTGGGAGGGCGTGAAAAACTGTTTTTT
-	14	TRBV25-1	TRBJ2-7	TRBD1	CASSVQGVVYEQYF	TGTGCCAGCAGTGTACAGGGGGTTGTCTACGAGCAGTACTTC
-	13	TRBV18	TRBJ2-1	TRBD2	CASSLTSGAEQFF	TGTGCCAGCTCCTTGACTAGCGGGGCTGAGCAGTTCTTC
-	12	TRBV29-1	TRBJ2-5	TRBD2	CSHAGTSETQYF	TGCAGCCACGCCGGGACTAGTGAGACCCAGTACTTC
-	13	TRBV5-6	TRBJ1-2	TRBD1	CASQGQGGYGYTF	TGTGCCAGCCAGGGACAGGGCGGCTATGGCTACACCTTC
-	15	TRBV4-3	TRBJ1-2	-	CASSQVLGGRGGYTF	TGCGCCAGCAGCCAAGTACTGGGGGGTCGCGGAGGCTACACCTTC
few	13	TRBV28	TRBJ1-2	-	CASSLDGVVGYTF	TGTGCCAGCAGCTTGGACGGGGTGGTTGGCTACACCTTC
-	11	TRBV12-5	TRBJ1-2	-	CASGLGGPVFF	TGTGCTAGTGGTTTGGGGGGCCCGGTTTTCTTC
few	12	TRBV7-9	TRBJ2-7	-	CASSARSYEQYF	TGTGCCAGCAGCGCCCGTTCCTACGAGCAGTACTTC
once	16	TRBV7-2	TRBJ1-1	TRBD1	CASSEFQGALGTEAFF	TGTGCCAGCAGCGAATTCCAGGGGGCGCTGGGTACTGAAGCTTTCTTT
-	14	TRBV11-3	TRBJ2-7	-	CASSLDYPPYEQYF	TGTGCCAGCAGCTTAGACTACCCGCCCTACGAGCAGTACTTC
-	21	TRBV21-1	TRBJ2-1	-	CASSFPGGLAGPGASYNEQFF	TGTGCCAGCAGCTTTCCCGGAGGACTAGCGGGACCGGGAGCCTCCTACAATGAGCAGTTCTTC
medium-sized	12	TRBV5-4	TRBJ2-7	-	CASSLSTGEQYF	TGTGCCAGCAGCTTGAGTACAGGCGAGCAGTACTTC